The 5 T cell receptor beta chains below all came from one sample that was sequenced in a study of cytomegalovirus exposure and HLA in healthy donors. The study ran its PCR with 60 Vbeta and 13 Jbeta primers. The table came from immunoSEQ multiplex PCR; TCRdb's copy has only in-frame clones and leaves some out. The data show some 200,000 clones, 75% to 85% seen once. Sequences were obtained from PBMCs. The source is a boy aged 10-17 years in good health and CMV-seronegative.

This clone was recorded once. The V call is TRBV5-1, the J call TRBJ2-7; D ambiguous. Germline CDR1 is SGHRS and CDR2 is YFSETQ. The CDR3 is made up of 13 amino acids. The V end was cut by 3 bases, the J end by 1 base, with 8 bases between. CDR3 sequence: CASSSYGSYEQYF. CDR3 nucleotides: TGCGCCAGCAGCTCCTACGGGTCCTACGAGCAGTACTTC.

The chain uses TRBV6-1 and TRBJ2-7, with a weak D call TRBD2 (5 bases). The germline gives CDR1 MNHNS, CDR2 SASEGT. The CDR3 runs 13 residues. Trimming took off 5 bases at V and 0 bases at J, with 8 bases between the two ends. The CDR3 region is CASSRRDSYEQYF. CDR3 sequence (DNA): TGTGCCAGCAGTAGACGGGACTCCTACGAGCAGTACTTC.

V is TRBV29-1 and J is TRBJ1-5, with TRBD1 as a possible D gene (6 bases). This CDR3 comprises 14 residues. Germline CDR1 and CDR2: SQVTM and ANQGSEA. The V end was cut by 7 bases, the J end by 4 bases, with 17 bases between. The CDR3 nucleotides are TGCAGCGCAACTCCGGAACAGGGTAATCAGCCCCAGCATTTT. As protein: CSATPEQGNQPQHF.

The CDR3 loop reads CASSKDFQETQYF. The DNA for the CDR3 is TGTGCCAGTAGTAAGGACTTCCAAGAGACCCAGTACTTC. The V gene is TRBV19, the J gene TRBJ2-5, with D possibly being TRBD2 (5 bases). CDR3 length: 13 residues. V lost 4 bases to trimming and J lost 1 base, with 7 bases between them. Germline V gene sequence: CDR1 LNHDA, CDR2 SQIVND (reference sequence).

The chain recombines TRBV2 with TRBJ1-2, with D possibly TRBD1 on 5 matching bases. Trimming took 2 bases from V and 4 from J, leaving 14 bases between them. Germline CDR1 and CDR2: SNHLY and FYNNEI. This CDR3 has 15 residues. CDR3 nucleotides: TGTGCCAGCAGTGAAAGTGGACAAACGATCTATGGCTACACCTTC. Translated, it gives CASSESGQTIYGYTF.